The sequence of this TCR beta chain was determined in a study of control samples from healthy donors and cancer patients. CDR3 length: 18 residues. The germline V gene has CDR1 ENHRY and CDR2 SYGVKD. Germline trimming cut 2 bases from V and 3 bases from J; bases unmatched to any gene: 7. The repertoire was sequenced with immunoSEQ multiplex PCR; TCRdb's copy has only in-frame clones and lacks some. The profile shows 99,000 or so clones, about 80% of them singletons. The TCR originated in a woman aged 45-65 years in good health. The sequencing input was blood. The chain has TRBV10-3 and TRBJ2-1, with 13 bases identical to TRBD2. CDR3 nucleotides: TGTGCCATCAGTGAGGCACCTGGACTAGCGGGGGTCTACAATGAGCAGTTCTTC. Protein: CAISEAPGLAGVYNEQFF.